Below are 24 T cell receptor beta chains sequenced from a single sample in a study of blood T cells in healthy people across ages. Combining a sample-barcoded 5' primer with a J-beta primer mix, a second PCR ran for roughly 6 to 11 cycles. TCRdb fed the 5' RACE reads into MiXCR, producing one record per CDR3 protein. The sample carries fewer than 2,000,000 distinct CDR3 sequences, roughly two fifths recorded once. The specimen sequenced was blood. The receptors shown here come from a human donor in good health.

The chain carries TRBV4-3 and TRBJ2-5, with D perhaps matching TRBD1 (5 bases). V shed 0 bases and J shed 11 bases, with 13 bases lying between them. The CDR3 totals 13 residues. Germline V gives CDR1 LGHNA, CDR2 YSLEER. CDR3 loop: CASSQDRAGEQYF. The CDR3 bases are TGCGCCAGCAGCCAAGACAGGGCTGGAGAGCAGTACTTC.

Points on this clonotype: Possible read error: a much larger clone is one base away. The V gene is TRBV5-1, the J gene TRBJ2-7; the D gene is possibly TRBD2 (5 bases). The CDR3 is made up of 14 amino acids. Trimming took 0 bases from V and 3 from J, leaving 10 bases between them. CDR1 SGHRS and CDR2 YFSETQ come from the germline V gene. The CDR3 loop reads CASSLGRGCYEQYF. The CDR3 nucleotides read TGCGCCAGCAGCTTGGGACGGGGTTGCTACGAGCAGTACTTC.

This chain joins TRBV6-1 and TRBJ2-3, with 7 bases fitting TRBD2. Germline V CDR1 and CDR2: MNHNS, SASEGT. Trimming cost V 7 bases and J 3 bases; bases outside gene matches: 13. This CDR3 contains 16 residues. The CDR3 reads CASTRIGGGNTDTQYF. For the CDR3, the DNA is TGTGCCAGCACCCGGATCGGCGGGGGTAATACAGATACGCAGTATTTT.

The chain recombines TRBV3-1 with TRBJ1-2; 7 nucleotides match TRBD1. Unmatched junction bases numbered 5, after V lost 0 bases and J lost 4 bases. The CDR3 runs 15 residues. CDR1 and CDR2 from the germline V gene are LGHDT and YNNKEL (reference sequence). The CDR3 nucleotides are TGTGCCAGCAGCCAAGATCTAGGACAGGTCTATGGCTACACCTTC. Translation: CASSQDLGQVYGYTF.

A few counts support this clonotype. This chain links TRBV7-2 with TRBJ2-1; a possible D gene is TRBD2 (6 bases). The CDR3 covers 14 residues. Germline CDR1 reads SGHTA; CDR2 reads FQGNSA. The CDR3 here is CASRGGLGYNEQFF. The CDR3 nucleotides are TGTGCTTCCCGAGGAGGGCTAGGTTACAATGAGCAGTTCTTC.

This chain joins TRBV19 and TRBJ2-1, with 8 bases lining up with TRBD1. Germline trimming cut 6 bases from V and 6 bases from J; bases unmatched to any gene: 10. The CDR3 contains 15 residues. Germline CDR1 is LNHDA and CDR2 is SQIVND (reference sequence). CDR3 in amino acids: CASRNDRGISNEQFF. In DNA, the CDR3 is TGTGCCAGTAGGAATGACAGGGGAATCAGCAATGAGCAGTTCTTC.

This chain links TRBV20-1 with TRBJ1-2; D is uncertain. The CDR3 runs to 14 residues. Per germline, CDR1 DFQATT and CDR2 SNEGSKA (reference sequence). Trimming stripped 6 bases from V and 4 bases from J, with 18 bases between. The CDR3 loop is CSAPGHTDLYGYTF. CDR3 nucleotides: TGCAGTGCCCCCGGCCACACGGATCTCTATGGCTACACCTTC.

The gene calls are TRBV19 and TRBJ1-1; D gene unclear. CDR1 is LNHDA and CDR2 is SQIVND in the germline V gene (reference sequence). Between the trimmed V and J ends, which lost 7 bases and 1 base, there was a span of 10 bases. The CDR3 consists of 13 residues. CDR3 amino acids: CASIGQPNTEAFF. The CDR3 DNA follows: TGTGCCAGTATAGGGCAGCCGAACACTGAAGCTTTCTTT.

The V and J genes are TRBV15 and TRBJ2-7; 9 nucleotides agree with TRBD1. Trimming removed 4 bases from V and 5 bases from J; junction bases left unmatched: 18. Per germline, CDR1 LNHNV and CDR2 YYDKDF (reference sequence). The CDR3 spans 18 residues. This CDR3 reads CATSTYLLGQGAYHEQYF. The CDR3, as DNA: TGTGCCACCAGCACCTATCTCTTGGGACAGGGCGCTTATCACGAGCAGTACTTC.

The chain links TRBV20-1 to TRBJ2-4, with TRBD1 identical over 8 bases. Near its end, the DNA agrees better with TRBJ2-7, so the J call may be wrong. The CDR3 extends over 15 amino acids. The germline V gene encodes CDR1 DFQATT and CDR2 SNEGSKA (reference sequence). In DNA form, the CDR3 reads TGCAGTGCTAGGGATAGCAGGGGGCCTCAATACGAGCAGTACTTC. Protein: CSARDSRGPQYEQYF.

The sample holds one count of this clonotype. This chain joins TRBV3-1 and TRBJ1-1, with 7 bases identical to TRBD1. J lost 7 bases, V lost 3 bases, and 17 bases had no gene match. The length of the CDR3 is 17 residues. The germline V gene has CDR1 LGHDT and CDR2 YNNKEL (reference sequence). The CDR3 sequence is CASSHSSIRDSRGEAFF. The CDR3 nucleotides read TGTGCCAGCAGCCATAGCTCGATCCGGGACAGCCGGGGTGAAGCTTTCTTT.

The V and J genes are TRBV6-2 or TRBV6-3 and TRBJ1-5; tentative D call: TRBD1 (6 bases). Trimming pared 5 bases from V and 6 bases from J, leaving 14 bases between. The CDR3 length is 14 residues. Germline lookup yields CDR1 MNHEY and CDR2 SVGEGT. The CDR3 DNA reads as TGTGCCAGCAGTCCCCACAGGGACGGTCAGCCCCAGCATTTT. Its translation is CASSPHRDGQPQHF.

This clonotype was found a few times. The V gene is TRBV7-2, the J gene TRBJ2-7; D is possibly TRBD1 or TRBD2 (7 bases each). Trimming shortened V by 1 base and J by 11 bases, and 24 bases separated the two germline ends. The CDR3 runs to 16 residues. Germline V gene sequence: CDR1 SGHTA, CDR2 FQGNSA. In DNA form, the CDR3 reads TGTGCCAGCAGCTTAGGACAGGGATCCTCACAAGGGGGGGAGTACTTC. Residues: CASSLGQGSSQGGEYF.

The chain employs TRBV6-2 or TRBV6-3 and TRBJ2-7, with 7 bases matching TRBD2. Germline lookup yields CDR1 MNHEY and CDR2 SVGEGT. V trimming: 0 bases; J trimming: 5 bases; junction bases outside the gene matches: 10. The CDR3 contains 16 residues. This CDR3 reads CASSYSPGGPRDEQYF. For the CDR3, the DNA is TGTGCCAGCAGTTACTCGCCGGGAGGACCACGGGACGAGCAGTACTTC.

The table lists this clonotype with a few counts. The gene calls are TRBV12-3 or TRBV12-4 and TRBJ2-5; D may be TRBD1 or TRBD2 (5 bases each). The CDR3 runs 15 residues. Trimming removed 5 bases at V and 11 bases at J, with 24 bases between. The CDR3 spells CASSARGSLLGEQYF. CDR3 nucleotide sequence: TGTGCCAGCAGTGCCCGGGGCAGCCTCCTTGGGGAGCAGTACTTC.

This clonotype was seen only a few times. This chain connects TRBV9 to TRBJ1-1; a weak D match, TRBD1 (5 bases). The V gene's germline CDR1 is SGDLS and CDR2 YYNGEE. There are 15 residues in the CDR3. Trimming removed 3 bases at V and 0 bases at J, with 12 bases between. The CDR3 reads CASSEGFAVNTEAFF. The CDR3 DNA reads TGTGCCAGCAGCGAGGGGTTTGCGGTGAACACTGAAGCTTTCTTT.

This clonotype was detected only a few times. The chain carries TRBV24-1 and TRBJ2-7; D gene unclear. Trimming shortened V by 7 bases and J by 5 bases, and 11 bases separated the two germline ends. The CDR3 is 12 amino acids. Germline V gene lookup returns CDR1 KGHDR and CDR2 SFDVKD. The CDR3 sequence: CATSPDKDEQYF. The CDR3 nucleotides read TGTGCCACCAGCCCCGACAAAGACGAGCAGTACTTC.

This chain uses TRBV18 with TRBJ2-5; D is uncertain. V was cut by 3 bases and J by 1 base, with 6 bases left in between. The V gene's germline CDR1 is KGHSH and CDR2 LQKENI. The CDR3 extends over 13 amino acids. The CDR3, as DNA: TGTGCCAGCTCACCTACTTTCCAAGAGACCCAGTACTTC. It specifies CASSPTFQETQYF.

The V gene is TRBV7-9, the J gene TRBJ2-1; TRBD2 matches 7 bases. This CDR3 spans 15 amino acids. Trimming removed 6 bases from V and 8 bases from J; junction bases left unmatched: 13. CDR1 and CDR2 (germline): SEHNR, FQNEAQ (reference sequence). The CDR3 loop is CASRLSGVRTDEQFF. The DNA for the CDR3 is TGTGCCAGCAGATTAAGCGGGGTAAGAACCGATGAGCAGTTCTTC.

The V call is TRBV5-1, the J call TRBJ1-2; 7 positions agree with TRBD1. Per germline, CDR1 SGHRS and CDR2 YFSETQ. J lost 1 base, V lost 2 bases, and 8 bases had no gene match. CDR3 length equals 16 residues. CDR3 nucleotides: TGCGCCAGCAGCTTAGAAGGGACAGCAAATAACTATGGCTACACCTTC. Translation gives CASSLEGTANNYGYTF.

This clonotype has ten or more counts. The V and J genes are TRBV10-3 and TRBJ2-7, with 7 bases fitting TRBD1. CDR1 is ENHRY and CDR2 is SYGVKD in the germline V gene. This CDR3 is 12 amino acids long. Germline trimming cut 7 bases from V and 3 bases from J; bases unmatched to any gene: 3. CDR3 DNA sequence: TGTGCCATCACTCCAGGGGGCTACGAGCAGTACTTC. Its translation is CAITPGGYEQYF.

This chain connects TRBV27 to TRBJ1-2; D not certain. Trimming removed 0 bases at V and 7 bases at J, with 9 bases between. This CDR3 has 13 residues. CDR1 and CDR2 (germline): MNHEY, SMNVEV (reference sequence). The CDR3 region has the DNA TGTGCCAGCAGTTTATCGATCGGTTTTGGCTACACCTTC. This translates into CASSLSIGFGYTF.

This CDR3 reads CASSQDVAREQYF. CDR3 nucleotides: TGCGCCAGCAGCCAAGATGTGGCTAGGGAGCAGTACTTC. The chain links TRBV4-3 to TRBJ2-5, with a weak D call TRBD2 (5 bases). CDR1 is LGHNA and CDR2 is YSLEER in the germline V gene. V was pared by 0 bases and J by 11 bases, with 13 bases between. The CDR3 runs 13 residues.

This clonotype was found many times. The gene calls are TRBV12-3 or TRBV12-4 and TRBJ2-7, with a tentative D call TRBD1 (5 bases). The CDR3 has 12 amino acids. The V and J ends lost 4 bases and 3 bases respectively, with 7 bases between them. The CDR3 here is CASSSGNYEQYF. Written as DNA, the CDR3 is TGTGCCAGCAGTTCAGGGAACTACGAGCAGTACTTC.